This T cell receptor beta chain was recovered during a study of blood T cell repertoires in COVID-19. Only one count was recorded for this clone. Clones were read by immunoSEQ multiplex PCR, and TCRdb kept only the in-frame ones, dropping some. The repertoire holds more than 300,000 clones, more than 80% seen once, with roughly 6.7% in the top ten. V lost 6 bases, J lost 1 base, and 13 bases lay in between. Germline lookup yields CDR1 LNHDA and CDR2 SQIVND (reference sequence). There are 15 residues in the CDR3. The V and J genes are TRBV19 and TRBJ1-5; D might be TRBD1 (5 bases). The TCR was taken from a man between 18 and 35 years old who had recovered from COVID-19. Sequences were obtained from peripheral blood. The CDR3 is CASRSGEKSNQPQHF. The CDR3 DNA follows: TGTGCCAGTAGGTCGGGGGAGAAAAGCAATCAGCCCCAGCATTTT.